A selection of T cell receptor beta chains follows, all from one sample in a study of cytomegalovirus exposure and HLA in healthy donors. Assay: immunoSEQ multiplex PCR; the TCRdb copy retains only in-frame clones and omits some. The sample contains some 100,000 clones, 75% to 85% of which appear only once. The material sequenced was PBMCs. The receptors come from a female donor in good health and CMV-seropositive. Both conserved end residues are part of each CDR3. The D gene is left open where the match is weak. The listing skips clone size in some rows; elsewhere it reads once, few, many or a size class.

clone size	J gene	V gene	D gene	CDR3 length	CDR3 protein	CDR3 DNA
-	TRBJ2-7	TRBV5-1	-	14	CASSLDAAGWEQYF	TGCGCCAGCAGCTTGGATGCGGCAGGGTGGGAGCAGTACTTC
-	TRBJ1-1	TRBV18	-	14	CASSPDSWVTEAFF	TGTGCCAGCTCACCAGACAGTTGGGTCACTGAAGCTTTCTTT
-	TRBJ2-3	TRBV11-3	-	12	CASSTRTDTQYF	TGTGCCAGCAGCACTCGCACAGATACGCAGTATTTT
-	TRBJ1-5	TRBV19	TRBD1	16	CASSPDNQGANQPQHF	TGTGCCAGTAGCCCCGACAACCAGGGGGCCAATCAGCCCCAGCATTTT
once	TRBJ1-1	TRBV4-1	-	15	CASSQEVLEGTEAFF	TGCGCCAGCAGCCAAGAGGTCCTCGAGGGCACTGAAGCTTTCTTT
-	TRBJ1-4	TRBV11-2	-	15	CASSLQGLSNEKLFF	TGTGCCAGCAGCTTGCAGGGGTTATCTAATGAAAAACTGTTTTTT
-	TRBJ1-1	TRBV30	-	17	CAWRARGGVKKDTEAFF	TGTGCCTGGAGGGCGCGGGGAGGAGTTAAGAAGGACACTGAAGCTTTCTTT
-	TRBJ2-7	TRBV11-2	-	11	CASSLQGEQYF	TGTGCCAGCAGCTTACAGGGCGAGCAGTACTTC
-	TRBJ2-5	TRBV4-1	-	15	CASSQGGLGQETQYF	TGCGCCAGCAGCCAGGGGGGACTCGGCCAAGAGACCCAGTACTTC
-	TRBJ2-7	TRBV5-4	-	14	CASSLGQEIYEQYF	TGTGCCAGCAGCTTGGGACAGGAGATCTACGAGCAGTACTTC
-	TRBJ2-1	TRBV4-1	TRBD1	16	CASSQDQGVPYNEQFF	TGCGCCAGCAGCCAAGATCAGGGGGTCCCCTACAATGAGCAGTTCTTC
-	TRBJ2-2	TRBV14	TRBD2	16	CASSQGAGGITGELFF	TGTGCCAGCAGCCAAGGCGCGGGAGGGATTACCGGGGAGCTGTTTTTT
-	TRBJ1-5	TRBV5-8	-	16	CASSLDQGLRNQPQHF	TGTGCCAGCAGCTTGGACCAGGGCCTACGCAATCAGCCCCAGCATTTT
once	TRBJ1-1	TRBV19	-	16	CASSIAGGGRSTEAFF	TGTGCCAGTAGTATAGCCGGGGGGGGGCGCAGTACTGAAGCTTTCTTT
-	TRBJ2-2	TRBV5-8	TRBD1	14	CASSSYRGAGELFF	TGTGCCAGCAGCTCTTACAGGGGCGCCGGGGAGCTGTTTTTT
-	TRBJ2-4	TRBV7-2	-	12	CASSYFGNSQYF	TGTGCCAGCAGCTATTTCGGCAACAGTCAGTACTTC
-	TRBJ2-3	TRBV18	TRBD2	20	CASSPPSTGLAPRGPDTQYF	TGTGCCAGCTCACCACCATCGACAGGACTAGCGCCACGAGGGCCAGATACGCAGTATTTT
-	TRBJ2-7	TRBV5-1	TRBD1	16	CASSFSGQARLYEQYF	TGCGCCAGCAGCTTCTCAGGACAGGCTAGACTCTACGAGCAGTACTTC
once	TRBJ2-6	TRBV2	TRBD1	16	CASSDYRGSGANGLTF	TGTGCCAGCAGTGATTACAGGGGTTCTGGGGCCAACGGCCTGACTTTC
-	TRBJ2-7	TRBV5-1	TRBD1	16	CASSFPNRTGAREQYF	TGCGCCAGCAGCTTCCCTAATCGGACAGGCGCGCGCGAGCAGTACTTC
once	TRBJ1-1	TRBV5-1	-	14	CASSSQGSNTEAFF	TGCGCCAGCAGCTCCCAGGGGTCGAACACTGAAGCTTTCTTT
-	TRBJ2-1	TRBV30	-	12	CAWRYTYNEQFF	TGTGCCTGGAGATACACCTACAATGAGCAGTTCTTC
-	TRBJ1-2	TRBV5-6	-	14	CASSLDRSYYGYTF	TGTGCCAGCAGCTTGGACCGGAGCTACTATGGCTACACCTTC
-	TRBJ1-4	TRBV15	-	16	CATSRSGQTTNEKLFF	TGTGCCACCAGCCGAAGCGGGCAAACAACTAATGAAAAACTGTTTTTT
few	TRBJ1-2	TRBV9	TRBD1	14	CASSVGRGNYGYTF	TGTGCCAGCAGCGTAGGCAGGGGGAACTATGGCTACACCTTC
-	TRBJ2-7	TRBV5-5	-	14	CASSFLVRTYEQYF	TGTGCCAGCAGCTTCTTGGTCAGAACCTACGAGCAGTACTTC
-	TRBJ2-6	TRBV30	-	14	CAWSGGNGANGLTF	TGTGCCTGGAGTGGGGGAAATGGGGCCAACGGCCTGACTTTC
-	TRBJ2-1	TRBV18	TRBD1	13	CASSGTGPGGQFF	TGCGCCAGCTCAGGGACAGGGCCCGGGGGGCAGTTCTTC
-	TRBJ2-7	TRBV18	TRBD1	14	CASSPTGGSYEQYF	TGTGCCAGCTCACCCACAGGGGGGTCCTACGAGCAGTACTTC
-	TRBJ1-5	TRBV7-9	TRBD1	16	CASSPWTGGRNQPQHF	TGTGCCAGCAGCCCCTGGACAGGGGGCCGCAATCAGCCCCAGCATTTT
few	TRBJ2-7	TRBV18	TRBD1	12	CASSLDRDEQYF	TGTGCCAGCTCACTAGACAGGGACGAGCAGTACTTC
-	TRBJ1-5	TRBV6-5	-	15	CASSYSADSNQPQHF	TGTGCCAGCAGTTACTCAGCGGATAGCAATCAGCCCCAGCATTTT
-	TRBJ1-4	TRBV5-1	-	15	CASSPAGALNEKLFF	TGCGCCAGCAGCCCGGCAGGTGCCCTTAATGAAAAACTGTTTTTT
few	TRBJ1-5	TRBV19	-	15	CASSIDVADNQPQHF	TGTGCCAGTAGTATAGATGTGGCCGATAATCAGCCCCAGCATTTT
-	TRBJ1-5	TRBV19	-	13	CASSIARVQPQHF	TGTGCCAGTAGTATAGCTCGGGTTCAGCCCCAGCATTTT
few	TRBJ2-1	TRBV27	TRBD1	17	CASSLSKTGGAYNEQFF	TGTGCCAGCAGTTTATCGAAAACAGGGGGCGCTTACAATGAGCAGTTCTTC
few	TRBJ2-7	TRBV2	-	14	CASRGTSSSYEQYF	TGTGCCAGCAGAGGGACATCTAGCTCCTACGAGCAGTACTTC
-	TRBJ2-5	TRBV6-1	-	15	CASSVDRRPQETQYF	TGTGCCAGCAGTGTCGACAGGCGGCCCCAAGAGACCCAGTACTTC
-	TRBJ2-3	TRBV4-1	TRBD2	16	CASSQGIAGGADTQYF	TGCGCCAGCAGCCAAGGAATAGCGGGAGGGGCAGATACGCAGTATTTT
-	TRBJ1-2	TRBV29-1	-	13	CSVNTGFGYGYTF	TGCAGCGTTAATACAGGGTTCGGCTACGGCTACACCTTC
-	TRBJ2-7	TRBV25-1	-	14	CASSESGRVTEQYF	TGTGCCAGCAGTGAATCTGGCAGGGTCACCGAGCAGTACTTC
-	TRBJ2-2	TRBV5-4	-	17	CASSGTGRVGPTGELFF	TGTGCCAGCAGCGGAACAGGGAGGGTTGGTCCCACCGGGGAGCTGTTTTTT
few	TRBJ2-1	TRBV20-1	-	11	CSATELREQFF	TGCAGTGCTACCGAGTTGCGAGAGCAGTTCTTC
-	TRBJ2-2	TRBV10-3	-	16	CAISESGTLNTGELFF	TGTGCCATCAGTGAGTCGGGGACACTGAACACCGGGGAGCTGTTTTTT
-	TRBJ1-1	TRBV5-5	TRBD1	19	CASSSVAGGLPVWDTEAFF	TGTGCCAGCAGCTCTGTAGCAGGGGGCCTGCCGGTTTGGGACACTGAAGCTTTCTTT
-	TRBJ1-3	TRBV6-5	-	15	CASSYRTLNGNTIYF	TGTGCCAGCAGTTACAGGACACTTAATGGAAACACCATATATTTT
-	TRBJ1-3	TRBV6-6	TRBD1	15	CASSQGQLSGNTIYF	TGTGCCAGCAGTCAGGGACAGCTCTCTGGAAACACCATATATTTT
once	TRBJ2-2	TRBV13	-	15	CASSEGRRGTGELFF	TGTGCCAGCAGTGAGGGCCGGCGAGGCACCGGGGAGCTGTTTTTT
-	TRBJ2-1	TRBV11-3	TRBD2	17	CASSSRGWGGGAGEQFF	TGTGCCAGCAGCTCCCGGGGATGGGGCGGGGGGGCCGGTGAGCAGTTCTTC
-	TRBJ1-1	TRBV2	-	14	CASIPWGRGRGTFF	TGTGCCAGCATCCCCTGGGGTAGGGGGAGAGGAACTTTCTTT
-	TRBJ1-1	TRBV9	-	14	CASSVGTGDTEAFF	TGTGCCAGCAGCGTTGGGACGGGGGACACTGAAGCTTTCTTT
-	TRBJ1-1	TRBV30	-	14	CAWSARGVPAEAFF	TGTGCCTGGAGCGCCAGGGGAGTACCCGCTGAAGCTTTCTTT
-	TRBJ2-7	TRBV9	TRBD1	17	CASSDQTGGPLGYEQYF	TGTGCCAGCAGCGACCAGACAGGGGGGCCCCTCGGCTACGAGCAGTACTTC
-	TRBJ2-1	TRBV7-9	TRBD2	17	CASSSTGRGGSYNEQFF	TGTGCCAGCAGCTCCACGGGGCGGGGGGGCTCCTACAATGAGCAGTTCTTC
-	TRBJ2-7	TRBV5-1	-	13	CASSRRTDYEQYF	TGCGCCAGCAGCCGGAGGACAGACTACGAGCAGTACTTC